The 6 T cell receptor beta chains below all came from one sample that was sequenced in a study of T cell responses to AZD1222 COVID-19 vaccine. The table came from immunoSEQ multiplex PCR; TCRdb's copy has only in-frame clones and leaves some out. Altogether more than 150,000 clones are present, 85% to 90% being singletons, with the ten largest covering under 7.5%. The specimen was peripheral blood, collected on day 0 of AZD1222 vaccination. These receptors all stem from an adult in good health.

The genes are TRBV2 and TRBJ1-2, with D possibly being TRBD1 (6 bases). The CDR3 totals 15 residues. Looked up from germline, CDR1 is SNHLY and CDR2 is FYNNEI. Between the trimmed V and J ends, which lost 7 bases and 4 bases, there was a span of 19 bases. CDR3 DNA: TGTGCCAGCAAACGGGCAGGGGTTCTGCTCTATGGCTACACCTTC. Amino acids: CASKRAGVLLYGYTF.

V usage is TRBV19 and J usage is TRBJ1-2; TRBD1 matches 7 bases. Germline V gene data show CDR1 as LNHDA and CDR2 as SQIVND (reference sequence). The CDR3 has 16 residues. The V gene end was trimmed by 6 bases and the J gene end by 0 bases; junction bases not matched to a gene: 10. CDR3 nucleotide sequence: TGTGCCAGTAGACCCGGCGGGACAGTCCCTAACTATGGCTACACCTTC. Encoded protein: CASRPGGTVPNYGYTF.

This sequence joins TRBV6-1 and TRBJ2-7; 9 positions match TRBD1. The ends lost 1 base at V and 3 bases at J; junction bases unmatched: 7. Looked up from germline, CDR1 is MNHNS and CDR2 is SASEGT. The CDR3 covers 16 residues. Here the CDR3 reads CASSEVKSTGGYEQYF. The CDR3 bases are TGTGCCAGCAGTGAAGTGAAGTCGACAGGGGGCTACGAGCAGTACTTC.

The chain's CDR3 is CASSSLGQGAYGYTF. CDR3 coding DNA: TGTGCCAGCAGTTCCCTAGGACAGGGCGCGTATGGCTACACCTTC. The V gene is TRBV27, the J gene TRBJ1-2, with TRBD1 identical over 8 bases. CDR1 MNHEY and CDR2 SMNVEV come from the germline V gene (reference sequence). The CDR3 runs 15 residues. With V trimmed by 4 bases and J by 5 bases, 9 bases remained unmatched.

This clone has just one count. The chain employs TRBV12-3 or TRBV12-4 and TRBJ1-1; no firm D call. The CDR3 has 11 amino acids. V was pared by 4 bases and J by 8 bases, with 8 bases between. CDR3 in DNA: TGTGCCAGCAGTTATATGGGGGAAGCTTTCTTT. This sequence encodes CASSYMGEAFF.

The V call is TRBV10-3, the J call TRBJ1-2, with 9 bases matching TRBD1. Germline V CDR1 and CDR2: ENHRY, SYGVKD. J was trimmed by 7 bases and V by 10 bases; bases with no gene match: 7. This CDR3 comprises 12 residues. The DNA for the CDR3 is TGTGCCACCCAGACAGGGGGGGTTGGCTACACCTTC. Translated: CATQTGGVGYTF.